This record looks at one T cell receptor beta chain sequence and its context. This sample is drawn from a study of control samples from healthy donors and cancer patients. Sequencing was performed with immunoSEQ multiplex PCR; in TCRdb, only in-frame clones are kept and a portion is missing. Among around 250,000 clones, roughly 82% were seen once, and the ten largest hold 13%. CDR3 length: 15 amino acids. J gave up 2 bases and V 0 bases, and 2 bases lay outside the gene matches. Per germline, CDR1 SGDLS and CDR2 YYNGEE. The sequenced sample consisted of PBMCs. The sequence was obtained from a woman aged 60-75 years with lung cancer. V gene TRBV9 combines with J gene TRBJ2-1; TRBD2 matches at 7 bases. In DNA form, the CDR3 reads TGTGCCAGCAGCGTAGTGGGGACTACCTACAATGAGCAGTTCTTC. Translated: CASSVVGTTYNEQFF.